The T cell receptor (beta chain) described here comes from a study of technical replicates of blood from a few donors. Germline CDR1 SGHTA, CDR2 FQGNSA. Germline trimming cut 4 bases from V and 5 bases from J; bases unmatched to any gene: 5. The CDR3 is made up of 14 amino acids. Profiled with immunoSEQ multiplex PCR; TCRdb holds only in-frame clones, not every one. The data hold around 78,000 clones, with nearly 95% observed a single time. Material for sequencing was T cells isolated from PBMCs. This TCR was recovered from a human donor in good health. This chain links TRBV7-2 with TRBJ2-7; 10 bases fit TRBD2. The chain's CDR3 is CASSYLAGANEQYF. CDR3 DNA: TGTGCCAGCAGCTATCTAGCGGGAGCCAACGAGCAGTACTTC.